This is a list of T cell receptor beta chains from one sample in a study of tissue T cells after allogeneic stem cell transplantation. The data were produced by immunoSEQ multiplex PCR, yet TCRdb's version contains in-frame clones alone and is incomplete. This sample yields roughly 9,900 clones, of which about three fifths are seen a single time; roughly 9.6% belongs to the top ten. The sequencing here drew on tissue from the jejunum, taken at autopsy. These receptors all come from a woman aged 18 to 49 with breast cancer. The CDR3 runs from the conserved cysteine through the conserved F or W. D genes are given only for firm matches. A clone size is listed for some rows: how often the clone was seen (once, few, many), or a class if it is expanded.

clone_size j_call v_call d_call cdr3_nt cdr3_aa
. TRBJ2-7 TRBV7-9 TRBD2 TGTGCCAGCAGCTTAGGACTAGCGGGAGCCCGAGACGAGCAGTACTTC CASSLGLAGARDEQYF
. TRBJ2-7 TRBV6-2/TRBV6-3 . TGTGCCAGCAGTTCTCTAATCTATAGCGGCTCCTACGAGCAGTACTTC CASSSLIYSGSYEQYF
few TRBJ2-5 TRBV7-2 . TGTGCCAGCAGCTTAGCTCGTTCAGAGACCCAGTACTTC CASSLARSETQYF
. TRBJ2-5 TRBV7-6 TRBD2 TGTGCCAGCACCCTAGCGGGGGAGGAGACCCAGTACTTC CASTLAGEETQYF
once TRBJ1-1 TRBV30 . TGTGCCTACGAAAGGAACACTGAAGCTTTCTTT CAYERNTEAFF
few TRBJ2-3 TRBV7-2 TRBD2 TGTGCCAGCAGCTTCCCCTTTTTAGCGGGAGGGCGAAGCACAGATACGCAGTATTTT CASSFPFLAGGRSTDTQYF
. TRBJ2-7 TRBV12-3/TRBV12-4 . TGTGCCAGCAGTACGGACACCCAAGGGGAGCAGTACTTC CASSTDTQGEQYF
few TRBJ1-6 TRBV3-1/TRBV3-2 . TGTGCCAGCAGCCAAAGCCCCCGGGCAGTTGGGTATAATTCACCCCTCCACTTT CASSQSPRAVGYNSPLHF
medium-sized TRBJ2-1 TRBV4-3 TRBD2 TGCGCCAGCAGCCAAGATTGGCTAGCGGGGGAAAGGAGCTCCTACAATGAGCAGTTCTTC CASSQDWLAGERSSYNEQFF
. TRBJ1-2 TRBV7-9 . TGTGCCAGCAGCTTAGGTCCCAGGGGCTCGAACTATGGCTACACCTTC CASSLGPRGSNYGYTF
. TRBJ1-4 TRBV7-8 TRBD1 TGTGCCAGCAGCCGACGGACAGGAGCTAATGAAAAACTGTTTTTT CASSRRTGANEKLFF
. TRBJ1-5 TRBV3-1/TRBV3-2 . TGTGCCAGCAGCCAAGGTCTGGGCCTGGGTGATCAGCCCCAGCATTTT CASSQGLGLGDQPQHF